A single sample gave rise to the 15 T cell receptor beta chains below, sequenced in a study of cytomegalovirus exposure and HLA in healthy donors. The PCR was carried out with 60 Vbeta primers and 13 Jbeta primers. Clones were sequenced by immunoSEQ multiplex PCR, and TCRdb holds only the in-frame ones, with some missing. The sample holds 70,000 to 75,000 clones, about three quarters seen once. The specimen sequenced was PBMCs. These TCRs come from a woman between 35 and 50 years old in good health and CMV-seropositive.

This clone was picked up one time. CDR3 loop: CASSAGSGRYEQYF. The CDR3 coding sequence is TGTGCCAGCAGTGCGGGGAGCGGCCGCTACGAGCAGTACTTC. The chain joins TRBV25-1 to TRBJ2-7; D may be TRBD2 (5 bases). V was trimmed by 4 bases and J by 3 bases, leaving 13 bases between them. Germline V gene data show CDR1 as MGHDK and CDR2 as SYGVNS. This CDR3 region has 14 residues.

CDR3 amino acids: CASSISAGSSGNTIYF. The CDR3 nucleotides are TGTGCCAGTAGTATAAGTGCAGGTTCCTCTGGAAACACCATATATTTT. The rearrangement links TRBV19 to TRBJ1-3; D ambiguous. This CDR3 has 16 residues. Germline CDR1 LNHDA, CDR2 SQIVND (reference sequence). Trimming stripped 2 bases from V and 0 bases from J, with 11 bases between.

This chain joins TRBV5-4 and TRBJ2-5; 13 nucleotides agree with TRBD2. Germline V gene sequence: CDR1 SGHNT, CDR2 YYREEE (reference sequence). V lost 4 bases, J lost 0 bases, and 3 bases stayed unmatched. The CDR3 runs to 16 residues. The CDR3 bases are TGTGCCAGCAGCCCAGGGACTAGCGGGGACCAAGAGACCCAGTACTTC. This sequence encodes CASSPGTSGDQETQYF.

The chain has TRBV25-1 and TRBJ2-5; 7 bases are shared with TRBD2. This CDR3 contains 13 residues. CDR1 is MGHDK and CDR2 is SYGVNS in the germline V gene. V trimming: 1 base; J trimming: 5 bases; junction bases outside the gene matches: 1. Here the CDR3 reads CASSESGGETQYF. In DNA form, the CDR3 reads TGTGCCAGCAGTGAATCCGGGGGGGAGACCCAGTACTTC.

This clone was seen only once. The chain employs TRBV15 and TRBJ2-7; the match to TRBD1 covers 7 bases. Germline CDR1 reads LNHNV; CDR2 reads YYDKDF (reference sequence). J lost 3 bases, V lost 5 bases, and 4 bases had no gene match. There are 13 residues in the CDR3. Written as DNA, the CDR3 is TGTGCCACCAGCGAGGGACAGTACTACGAGCAGTACTTC. This sequence encodes CATSEGQYYEQYF.

This clone occurred once. This sequence joins TRBV2 and TRBJ2-1; TRBD2 matches at 9 bases. This CDR3 is built from 15 residues. In germline, CDR1 is SNHLY, CDR2 FYNNEI. After removal of 7 bases from V and 4 bases from J, the junction contained 8 bases not matched to a gene. The CDR3 loop is CASTLQAGGYNEQFF. The CDR3 region has the DNA TGTGCCAGCACTTTACAAGCGGGGGGATACAATGAGCAGTTCTTC. The whole variable domain, filled in from reference TRBV2 and TRBJ2-1, reads EPEVTQTPSHQVTQMGQEVILRCVPISNHLYFYWYRQILGQKVEFLVSFYNNEISEKSEIFDDQFSVERPDGSNFTLKIRSTKLEDSAMYFCASTLQAGGYNEQFFGPGTRLTVL.

CDR3 sequence (DNA): TGCAGCGTTGGGGCGGGACAGGGGGCCGGGGGCTACACCTTC. It translates to CSVGAGQGAGGYTF. V is TRBV29-1 and J is TRBJ1-2; TRBD1 matches 12 bases. The CDR3 contains 14 residues. V shed 4 bases, J shed 8 bases, and the junction held 8 bases outside the gene matches. Germline loops: CDR1 SQVTM, CDR2 ANQGSEA.

V usage is TRBV30 and J usage is TRBJ1-6; perhaps TRBD1 as D (5 bases). Germline values: CDR1 GTSNPN, CDR2 SVGIG (reference sequence). Trimming shortened V by 8 bases and J by 5 bases, and 10 bases separated the two germline ends. This CDR3 has 12 amino acids. As DNA, the CDR3 is TGTGCCGGACCGACAGATAATTCACCCCTCCACTTT. The encoded protein is CAGPTDNSPLHF.

This clone was counted only a few times. The chain employs TRBV25-1 and TRBJ2-3, with 13 bases fitting TRBD2. V was clipped by 5 bases and J by 3 bases; unmatched bases: 5. Germline V gene sequence: CDR1 MGHDK, CDR2 SYGVNS. This CDR3 region has 16 residues. The CDR3 DNA sequence: TGTGCCAGCAGTACCCGGACTAGCGGGGGTACAGATACGCAGTATTTT. This codes for CASSTRTSGGTDTQYF.

The V and J genes are TRBV4-1 and TRBJ2-2; D is ambiguous. Trimming took 1 base from V and 1 from J, leaving 13 bases between them. Germline assignment: CDR1 MGHRA and CDR2 YSYEKL. The CDR3 is 17 amino acids. CDR3 sequence reads: CASSQGQATMNTGELFF. The CDR3 DNA is TGCGCCAGCAGCCAAGGGCAGGCGACAATGAACACCGGGGAGCTGTTTTTT.

The genes are TRBV7-9 and TRBJ2-5; 12 nucleotides line up with TRBD2. The CDR3 has 17 residues. Per germline, CDR1 SEHNR and CDR2 FQNEAQ (reference sequence). The junction had 10 bases not matched to a gene; V was cut back by 7 bases and J by 1 base. The CDR3 region is CASTALAGGSSQETQYF. CDR3 DNA sequence: TGTGCCAGCACCGCACTAGCGGGGGGCAGTTCCCAAGAGACCCAGTACTTC.

This clone was recorded a few times. The genes are TRBV5-6 and TRBJ1-4; no clear D gene. Germline CDR1 is SGHDT and CDR2 is YYEEEE. V was trimmed by 4 bases and J by 8 bases, leaving 6 bases between them. CDR3 length: 11 residues. The CDR3 DNA sequence: TGTGCCAGCAGCATCACAGAAAAACTGTTTTTT. Amino acids: CASSITEKLFF.

The chain joins TRBV18 to TRBJ1-4, with 8 bases lining up with TRBD1. The CDR3 length is 19 residues. Germline assignment: CDR1 KGHSH and CDR2 LQKENI. V was pared by 4 bases and J by 6 bases, with 19 bases of the junction left unmatched. CDR3 in amino acids: CASSLLPLSPQGDHEKLFF. Here the CDR3 DNA reads TGTGCCAGCTCACTATTACCGCTCTCCCCACAGGGGGACCATGAAAAACTGTTTTTT.

This rearrangement joins TRBV11-2 to TRBJ2-6, with 11 bases that match TRBD2. CDR1 and CDR2 (germline): SGHAT, FQNNGV. The CDR3 totals 18 residues. Losses at the gene ends were 3 bases for V and 0 bases for J; bases not matched to a gene: 4. This CDR3 reads CASSFQTSGDSGANVLTF. The CDR3 region has the DNA TGTGCCAGCAGCTTCCAGACTAGCGGGGACTCTGGGGCCAACGTCCTGACTTTC.

Regarding this clone: Other DNA sequences in the sample encode the same CDR3. The genes are TRBV11-3 and TRBJ1-1; D gene unclear. The CDR3 has 13 residues. Germline V gene lookup returns CDR1 SGHNT and CDR2 YENEEA. The V end lost 0 bases, the J end lost 3 bases, and 5 bases lay between the germline ends. The CDR3 reads CASSLEADTEAFF. In DNA form, the CDR3 reads TGTGCCAGCAGCTTAGAAGCCGACACTGAAGCTTTCTTT.